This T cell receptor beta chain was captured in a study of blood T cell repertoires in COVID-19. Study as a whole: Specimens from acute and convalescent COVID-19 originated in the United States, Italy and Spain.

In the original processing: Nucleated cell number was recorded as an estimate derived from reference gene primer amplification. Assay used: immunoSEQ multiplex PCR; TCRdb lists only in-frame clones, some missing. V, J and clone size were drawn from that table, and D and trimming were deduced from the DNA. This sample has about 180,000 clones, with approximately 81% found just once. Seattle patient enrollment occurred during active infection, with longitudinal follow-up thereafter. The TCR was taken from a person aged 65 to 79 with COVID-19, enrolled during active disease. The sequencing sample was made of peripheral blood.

The CDR3 bases are TGTGCCTGGAGTGTACGCCTGCAACAGGGGGACCCGGGTGAAAAACTGTTTTTT. Its protein product is CAWSVRLQQGDPGEKLFF. The chain joins TRBV30 to TRBJ1-4, with 8 bases that match TRBD1. The CDR3 length is 18 residues. V lost 0 bases to trimming and J lost 7 bases; unmatched junction nucleotides: 16. Germline-derived CDR1 and CDR2 are GTSNPN and SVGIG (reference sequence).